Included here is one T cell receptor (beta chain) sequence, with context. This sample stems from a study of blood T cell repertoires in COVID-19. The wider study: Samples came from the United States, Italy and Spain, spanning acute and convalescent COVID-19. Sources were T cells, B-cell-depleted T cells, or PBMCs; the material itself was cDNA or gDNA.

Using immunoSEQ multiplex PCR, the repertoire was profiled, and TCRdb retains in-frame clones only, with some absent. This table holds tens of thousands of clones, 83% found once. The TCR sequence derives from a man of 80 years or more with acute or convalescent COVID-19. The specimen sequenced was peripheral blood.

The CDR3, as DNA: TGTGCCTGGAGTGCGTACAATGAGCAGTTCTTC. This encodes CAWSAYNEQFF. The chain recombines TRBV30 with TRBJ2-1; D gene unclear. CDR3 size: 11 residues. Germline V CDR1 and CDR2: GTSNPN, SVGIG (reference sequence). V was pared by 1 base and J by 4 bases, with 2 bases between.